The rows below give T cell receptor beta chains drawn from one sample of a study of post-analysis software for immune sequencing data. A single record per CDR3 protein comes from TCRdb applying MiXCR to the PCR reads. This table has roughly 170,000 distinct CDR3 sequences, 30% appearing once. Sequencing used blood. These receptors all come from a girl aged 10-17 years with multiple sclerosis. CDR3s include the opening cysteine and the closing phenylalanine or tryptophan. Fields, in order: CDR3 DNA, CDR3 protein, V gene, clone size, D gene, J gene. D genes are given only for firm matches. Clone size is shown for a subset of rows, as once, few, many or a class of expanded clone.

CDR3 DNA: TGTGCCAGCACGCACGGTGGGGAGACTCAGTACTTC
CDR3 protein: CASTHGGETQYF
V gene: TRBV7-6
clone size: NA
D gene: NA
J gene: TRBJ2-7

CDR3 DNA: TGTGCCAGCAGCTTGTCACCCAGCTCCTACAATGAGCAGTTCTTC
CDR3 protein: CASSLSPSSYNEQFF
V gene: TRBV5-6
clone size: NA
D gene: NA
J gene: TRBJ2-1

CDR3 DNA: TGTGCCAGCAGCCAAGAGCAACGACACAACACCGGGGAGCTGTTTTTT
CDR3 protein: CASSQEQRHNTGELFF
V gene: TRBV4-2
clone size: NA
D gene: NA
J gene: TRBJ2-2

CDR3 DNA: TGTGCCAGCAGCTTGACAGACAGTGAATGGGTTGGGGCCAACGTCCTGACTTTC
CDR3 protein: CASSLTDSEWVGANVLTF
V gene: TRBV5-5
clone size: few
D gene: NA
J gene: TRBJ2-6

CDR3 DNA: TGTGCCAGCAGCTTAGCGCAAGATGAGCAGTTCTTC
CDR3 protein: CASSLAQDEQFF
V gene: TRBV7-9
clone size: NA
D gene: NA
J gene: TRBJ2-1

CDR3 DNA: TGTGCCAGCAACCCAGGACTAGCGAACAATGGGCAGTTCTTC
CDR3 protein: CASNPGLANNGQFF
V gene: TRBV6-5
clone size: NA
D gene: TRBD2
J gene: TRBJ2-1

CDR3 DNA: TGTGCCAGCACCTTGGAACTGACGGAGGATGAGCAGTTCTTC
CDR3 protein: CASTLELTEDEQFF
V gene: TRBV12-3/TRBV12-4
clone size: many
D gene: NA
J gene: TRBJ2-1

CDR3 DNA: TGTGCCAGCAGTACCGCCGGGACAGGGTTGAATAAACTGTTTTTT
CDR3 protein: CASSTAGTGLNKLFF
V gene: TRBV12-3/TRBV12-4
clone size: NA
D gene: TRBD1
J gene: TRBJ1-4

CDR3 DNA: TGTGCCAGCAGCTTGGGGACAAACATTCAGTACTTC
CDR3 protein: CASSLGTNIQYF
V gene: TRBV5-6
clone size: many
D gene: NA
J gene: TRBJ2-4

CDR3 DNA: TGCAGCGTCCAACTGGGCTCTAGCACAGATACGCAGTATTTT
CDR3 protein: CSVQLGSSTDTQYF
V gene: TRBV29-1
clone size: many
D gene: NA
J gene: TRBJ2-3

CDR3 DNA: TGCAGCGTTGGGGGGCTGAACACTGGAGCTTTCTTT
CDR3 protein: CSVGGLNTGAFF
V gene: TRBV29-1
clone size: few
D gene: NA
J gene: TRBJ1-1

CDR3 DNA: TGCAGTGCTAGGGTTAGCGGGACTGGGTACAATGAGCAGTTCTTC
CDR3 protein: CSARVSGTGYNEQFF
V gene: TRBV20-1
clone size: many
D gene: TRBD2
J gene: TRBJ2-1

CDR3 DNA: TGTGCCAGCAGCCCTATAGGGGCCCAGCAGACTGAAGCTTTCTTT
CDR3 protein: CASSPIGAQQTEAFF
V gene: TRBV7-6
clone size: few
D gene: NA
J gene: TRBJ1-1

CDR3 DNA: TGTGCCTGCAGTGACGGACTAGCGGGAAGCAAACAAGAGACCCAGTACTTC
CDR3 protein: CACSDGLAGSKQETQYF
V gene: TRBV27
clone size: NA
D gene: TRBD2
J gene: TRBJ2-5

CDR3 DNA: TGCAGCGTGGCCAGGGGGTCTGAAGCTTTCTTT
CDR3 protein: CSVARGSEAFF
V gene: TRBV29-1
clone size: few
D gene: TRBD1
J gene: TRBJ1-1

CDR3 DNA: TGCAGTGCTAGGACAGGGATCTATGGCTACACCTTC
CDR3 protein: CSARTGIYGYTF
V gene: TRBV20-1
clone size: once
D gene: TRBD1
J gene: TRBJ1-2

CDR3 DNA: TGCAGTGCTCTTTCCGGACTAGTCACAGATACGCGGTATTTT
CDR3 protein: CSALSGLVTDTRYF
V gene: TRBV20-1
clone size: NA
D gene: TRBD2
J gene: TRBJ2-3

CDR3 DNA: TGTGCCAGCAGCGTCCCGGGACAGGGGTACAATGAGCAGTTCTTC
CDR3 protein: CASSVPGQGYNEQFF
V gene: TRBV12-3/TRBV12-4
clone size: few
D gene: TRBD1
J gene: TRBJ2-1

CDR3 DNA: TGTGCCAGCAGCTCCCCTGCCTATTCCTTAGAGCAGTACTTC
CDR3 protein: CASSSPAYSLEQYF
V gene: TRBV7-9
clone size: few
D gene: NA
J gene: TRBJ2-7

CDR3 DNA: TGCGCCAGCAGCCCAATTAGCGGGAATGGCTACAATGAGCAGTTCTTC
CDR3 protein: CASSPISGNGYNEQFF
V gene: TRBV5-1
clone size: NA
D gene: TRBD2
J gene: TRBJ2-1

CDR3 DNA: TGTGCCAGCAGTTTAAAGGGTATTACTCAGTACTTC
CDR3 protein: CASSLKGITQYF
V gene: TRBV12-3/TRBV12-4
clone size: many
D gene: NA
J gene: TRBJ2-4

CDR3 DNA: TGCGCCAGCAGCCAAGGCCCGGGGGGAGCCGGAAACACCATATATTTT
CDR3 protein: CASSQGPGGAGNTIYF
V gene: TRBV4-1
clone size: few
D gene: NA
J gene: TRBJ1-3

CDR3 DNA: TGTGCCAGCAATCGGGGTTTAATGAACACTGAAGCTTTCTTT
CDR3 protein: CASNRGLMNTEAFF
V gene: TRBV7-9
clone size: once
D gene: NA
J gene: TRBJ1-1

CDR3 DNA: TGTGCCAGCAGCCACGGACTACTCTACGAGCAGTACTTC
CDR3 protein: CASSHGLLYEQYF
V gene: TRBV14
clone size: few
D gene: NA
J gene: TRBJ2-7

CDR3 DNA: NA
CDR3 protein: CISVPDSIPRGSEAFF
V gene: TRBV7-5
clone size: NA
D gene: NA
J gene: TRBJ1-1

CDR3 DNA: TGTGCCTGCAGTCACGGGAACTTTGAAGCTTTCTTT
CDR3 protein: CACSHGNFEAFF
V gene: TRBV6-1
clone size: NA
D gene: NA
J gene: TRBJ1-1

CDR3 DNA: TGCAGTGTTTACTCGCCCTACGAGCAGTACTTC
CDR3 protein: CSVYSPYEQYF
V gene: TRBV20-1
clone size: many
D gene: NA
J gene: TRBJ2-7

CDR3 DNA: TGTGCCAGCAGCCAAGACAGTGTTAATCAGCCCCAGCATTTT
CDR3 protein: CASSQDSVNQPQHF
V gene: TRBV3-1
clone size: NA
D gene: NA
J gene: TRBJ1-5

CDR3 DNA: TGTGCCAGCAGCTTTCGTTACAGCGGAGAGACCCAGTACTTC
CDR3 protein: CASSFRYSGETQYF
V gene: TRBV5-5
clone size: many
D gene: NA
J gene: TRBJ2-5

CDR3 DNA: TGTGCCAGCCGGCGAAGGGGGCAGAAGGACGAAAAACTGTTTTTT
CDR3 protein: CASRRRGQKDEKLFF
V gene: TRBV2
clone size: NA
D gene: TRBD1
J gene: TRBJ1-4

CDR3 DNA: TGTGCCAGCAGTTTGCTGGCGGGAGGGCCAGATACGCAGTATTTT
CDR3 protein: CASSLLAGGPDTQYF
V gene: TRBV27
clone size: NA
D gene: TRBD2
J gene: TRBJ2-3

CDR3 DNA: TGTGCCAGCAGCCAAGATAGTACAGGGAGCCCTAATCAGCCCCAGCATTTT
CDR3 protein: CASSQDSTGSPNQPQHF
V gene: TRBV4-2
clone size: many
D gene: NA
J gene: TRBJ1-5

CDR3 DNA: NA
CDR3 protein: CATSRVGRGAEKRFF
V gene: TRBV15
clone size: NA
D gene: NA
J gene: TRBJ1-4

CDR3 DNA: TGCGCCAGCAGCGTTCAACTAGTTGGCTACGAGCAGTACTTC
CDR3 protein: CASSVQLVGYEQYF
V gene: TRBV5-1
clone size: many
D gene: NA
J gene: TRBJ2-7

CDR3 DNA: TGCGCCAGCAGCAGCGAGGGAGCGGGAGGGGATACGCAGTATTTT
CDR3 protein: CASSSEGAGGDTQYF
V gene: TRBV5-1
clone size: NA
D gene: TRBD2
J gene: TRBJ2-3

CDR3 DNA: TGCGCCAGCAGCCGGGACAGGGCCATTAACTATGGCTACACCTTC
CDR3 protein: CASSRDRAINYGYTF
V gene: TRBV5-1
clone size: once
D gene: TRBD1
J gene: TRBJ1-2

CDR3 DNA: TGTGCCAGCAGCCCCTCTGGTGGCCTAGCGGAAGAGACCCAGTACTTC
CDR3 protein: CASSPSGGLAEETQYF
V gene: TRBV11-2
clone size: many
D gene: TRBD2
J gene: TRBJ2-5

CDR3 DNA: TGTGCCATCAGTGATCCCTTCTACGAGCGGTACTTC
CDR3 protein: CAISDPFYERYF
V gene: TRBV10-3
clone size: NA
D gene: NA
J gene: TRBJ2-7

CDR3 DNA: TGCAGTGCCAGGTGGCTAGCCTCCTACGAGCAGTACTTC
CDR3 protein: CSARWLASYEQYF
V gene: TRBV20-1
clone size: many
D gene: NA
J gene: TRBJ2-7

CDR3 DNA: TGCGCCAGCAGCCCAGCGGGAGGGCCCTCCAATGAGCAGTTCTTC
CDR3 protein: CASSPAGGPSNEQFF
V gene: TRBV5-1
clone size: many
D gene: TRBD2
J gene: TRBJ2-1

CDR3 DNA: TGCGCCAGCAGCTTGGCCGTAGCGAACACTGAAGCTTTCTTT
CDR3 protein: CASSLAVANTEAFF
V gene: TRBV5-1
clone size: NA
D gene: NA
J gene: TRBJ1-1

CDR3 DNA: TGTGCCAGCAGCTTGCCAGCTATGAACTATGGCTACACCTTC
CDR3 protein: CASSLPAMNYGYTF
V gene: TRBV5-4
clone size: NA
D gene: NA
J gene: TRBJ1-2

CDR3 DNA: TGTGCCAGCAGTTTATTTGGGCCACACCCCCAAGAGACCCAGTACTTC
CDR3 protein: CASSLFGPHPQETQYF
V gene: TRBV12-3/TRBV12-4
clone size: NA
D gene: NA
J gene: TRBJ2-5